The sequence of this T cell receptor beta chain was determined in a study of cytomegalovirus exposure and HLA in healthy donors. The CDR3 sequence is 15 residues long. With 0 bases removed from V and 3 bases from J, the gap between germline ends came to 11 bases. The germline V gene has CDR1 LGHNA and CDR2 YSLEER. The study ran its PCR with 60 Vbeta and 13 Jbeta primers. Repertoires were generated with immunoSEQ multiplex PCR, while TCRdb's copy carries only in-frame clones and drops some. The sample has roughly 190,000 clones; around 79% are singletons. Sequenced material: PBMCs. V usage is TRBV4-3 and J usage is TRBJ1-2, with D tentatively TRBD1 (5 bases). This receptor was obtained from a woman in her forties or fifties in good health and CMV-seronegative. CDR3 DNA sequence: TGCGCCAGCAGCCAAGACCCAGGGTTGGACTATGGCTACACCTTC. The encoded protein is CASSQDPGLDYGYTF.